This TCR beta chain was captured by sequencing in a study of beta chain features in type 1 diabetes. This clone was seen a handful of times. Of the isolated RNA, all was reverse transcribed, and so the sequenced material was expressed TCRB transcripts. Profiling relied on immunoSEQ multiplex PCR, and the TCRdb table lists in-frame clones only, not all of them. Of roughly 230,000 clones listed, 9.6% are singletons. Sequencing input: naive CD4+ T cells from blood. The sequence derives from a young woman in good health.

CDR3 in amino acids: CASSHGTGGAEQFF. As DNA, the CDR3 is TGTGCCAGCAGCCATGGGACAGGGGGCGCTGAGCAGTTCTTC. This chain joins TRBV11-2 and TRBJ2-1, with 12 nucleotides matching TRBD1. CDR1 SGHAT and CDR2 FQNNGV come from the germline V gene. CDR3 length: 14 amino acids. Losses at the gene ends were 5 bases for V and 9 bases for J; bases not matched to a gene: 5.